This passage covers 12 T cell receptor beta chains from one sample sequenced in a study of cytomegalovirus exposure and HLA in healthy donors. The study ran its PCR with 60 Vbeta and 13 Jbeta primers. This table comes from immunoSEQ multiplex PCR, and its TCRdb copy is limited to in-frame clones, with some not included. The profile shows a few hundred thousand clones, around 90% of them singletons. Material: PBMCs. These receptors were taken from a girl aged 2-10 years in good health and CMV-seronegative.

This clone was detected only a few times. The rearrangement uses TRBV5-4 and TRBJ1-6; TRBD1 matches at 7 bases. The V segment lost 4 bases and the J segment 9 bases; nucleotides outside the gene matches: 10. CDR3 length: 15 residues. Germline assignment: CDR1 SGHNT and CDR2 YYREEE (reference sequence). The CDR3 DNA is TGTGCCAGCAGCCTCTCTTCTCAGGGGGTTTCACCCCTCCACTTT. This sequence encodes CASSLSSQGVSPLHF.

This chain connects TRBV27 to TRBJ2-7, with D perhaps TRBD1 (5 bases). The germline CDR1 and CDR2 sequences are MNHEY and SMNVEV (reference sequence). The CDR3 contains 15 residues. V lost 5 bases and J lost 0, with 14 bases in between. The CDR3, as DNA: TGTGCCAGCAGTCAGGGTAGCTTAGGCTCCTACGAGCAGTACTTC. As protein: CASSQGSLGSYEQYF.

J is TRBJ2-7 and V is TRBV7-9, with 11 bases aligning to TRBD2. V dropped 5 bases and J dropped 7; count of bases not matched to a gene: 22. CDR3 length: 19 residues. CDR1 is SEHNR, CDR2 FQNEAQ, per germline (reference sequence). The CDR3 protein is CASSRTSGRVLAPPEEQYF. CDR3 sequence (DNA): TGTGCCAGCAGCCGAACTAGCGGGAGAGTCTTGGCACCTCCCGAAGAGCAGTACTTC.

The chain's CDR3 is CASSPRGTGDYEQYF. CDR3 DNA: TGTGCCAGCAGCCCAAGAGGGACAGGGGATTACGAGCAGTACTTC. The chain carries TRBV6-5 and TRBJ2-7, with 10 nucleotides matching TRBD1. Trimming removed 6 bases from V and 4 bases from J; junction bases left unmatched: 9. Per the germline V gene, CDR1 is MNHEY and CDR2 is SVGAGI. The CDR3 sequence is 15 residues long.

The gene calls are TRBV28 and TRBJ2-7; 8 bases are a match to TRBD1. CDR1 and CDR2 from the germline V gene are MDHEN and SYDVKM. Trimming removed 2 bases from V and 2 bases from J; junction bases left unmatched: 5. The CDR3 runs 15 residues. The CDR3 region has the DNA TGTGCCAGCAGTTTACAGGGGGCAGGCGCCTACGAGCAGTACTTC. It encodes CASSLQGAGAYEQYF.

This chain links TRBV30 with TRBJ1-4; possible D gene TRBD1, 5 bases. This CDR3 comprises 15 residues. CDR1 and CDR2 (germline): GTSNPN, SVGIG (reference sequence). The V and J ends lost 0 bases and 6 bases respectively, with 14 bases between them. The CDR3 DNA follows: TGTGCCTGGAGTGTACAGGCCGAGTGGGATGAAAAACTGTTTTTT. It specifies CAWSVQAEWDEKLFF.

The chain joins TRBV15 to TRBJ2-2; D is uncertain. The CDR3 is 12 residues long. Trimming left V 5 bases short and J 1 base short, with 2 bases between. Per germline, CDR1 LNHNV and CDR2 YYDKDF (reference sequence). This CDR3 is CATSLNTGELFF. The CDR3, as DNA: TGTGCCACCAGCCTGAACACCGGGGAGCTGTTTTTT. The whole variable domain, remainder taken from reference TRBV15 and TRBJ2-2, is DAMVIQNPRYQVTQFGKPVTLSCSQTLNHNVMYWYQQKSSQAPKLLFHYYDKDFNNEADTPDNFQSRRPNTSFCFLDIRSPGLGDTAMYLCATSLNTGELFFGEGSRLTVL.

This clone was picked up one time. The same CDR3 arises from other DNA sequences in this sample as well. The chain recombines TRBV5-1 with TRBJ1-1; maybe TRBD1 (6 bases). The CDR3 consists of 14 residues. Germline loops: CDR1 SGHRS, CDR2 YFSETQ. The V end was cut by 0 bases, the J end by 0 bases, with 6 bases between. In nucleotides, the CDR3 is TGCGCCAGCAGCTTGGGACAGGTGAACACTGAAGCTTTCTTT. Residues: CASSLGQVNTEAFF. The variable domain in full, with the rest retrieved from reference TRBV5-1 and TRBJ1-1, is KAGVTQTPRYLIKTRGQQVTLSCSPISGHRSVSWYQQTPGQGLQFLFEYFSETQRNKGNFPGRFSGRQFSNSRSEMNVSTLELGDSALYLCASSLGQVNTEAFFGQGTRLTVV.

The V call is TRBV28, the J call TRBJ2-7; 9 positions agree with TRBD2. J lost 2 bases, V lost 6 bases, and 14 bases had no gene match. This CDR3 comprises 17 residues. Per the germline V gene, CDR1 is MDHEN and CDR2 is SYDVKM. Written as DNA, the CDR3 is TGTGCCAGCAGCTTAACCCGCCTAGCGGGGCGTCCCTACGAGCAGTACTTC. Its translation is CASSLTRLAGRPYEQYF.

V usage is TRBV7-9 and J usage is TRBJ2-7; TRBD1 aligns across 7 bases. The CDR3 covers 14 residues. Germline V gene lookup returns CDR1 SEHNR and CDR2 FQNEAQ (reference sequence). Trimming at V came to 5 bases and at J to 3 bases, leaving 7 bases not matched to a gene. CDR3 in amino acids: CASSRGQAIYEQYF. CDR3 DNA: TGTGCCAGCAGCCGAGGACAGGCAATCTACGAGCAGTACTTC. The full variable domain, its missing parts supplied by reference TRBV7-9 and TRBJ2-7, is DTGVSQNPRHKITKRGQNVTFRCDPISEHNRLYWYRQTLGQGPEFLTYFQNEAQLEKSRLLSDRFSAERPKGSFSTLEIQRTEQGDSAMYLCASSRGQAIYEQYFGPGTRLTVT.

The CDR3 coding sequence is TGTGCCAGCAGCCCAGGACTAAGGGTGGGCACCGGGGAGCTGTTTTTT. It yields the protein CASSPGLRVGTGELFF. The chain is built from TRBV13 and TRBJ2-2, with D tentatively TRBD2 (6 bases). Germline V lookup: CDR1 PRHDT, CDR2 FYEKMQ (reference sequence). The CDR3 loop spans 16 amino acids. V was shortened by 5 bases and J by 4 bases, with 17 bases between the two germline ends.

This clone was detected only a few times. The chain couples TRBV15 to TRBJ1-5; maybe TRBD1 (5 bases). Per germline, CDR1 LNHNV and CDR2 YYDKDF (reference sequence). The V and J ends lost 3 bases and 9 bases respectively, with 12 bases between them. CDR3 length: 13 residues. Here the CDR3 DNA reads TGTGCCACCAGCAGTTTCGAAAGGGGGCCCCAGCATTTT. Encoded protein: CATSSFERGPQHF.